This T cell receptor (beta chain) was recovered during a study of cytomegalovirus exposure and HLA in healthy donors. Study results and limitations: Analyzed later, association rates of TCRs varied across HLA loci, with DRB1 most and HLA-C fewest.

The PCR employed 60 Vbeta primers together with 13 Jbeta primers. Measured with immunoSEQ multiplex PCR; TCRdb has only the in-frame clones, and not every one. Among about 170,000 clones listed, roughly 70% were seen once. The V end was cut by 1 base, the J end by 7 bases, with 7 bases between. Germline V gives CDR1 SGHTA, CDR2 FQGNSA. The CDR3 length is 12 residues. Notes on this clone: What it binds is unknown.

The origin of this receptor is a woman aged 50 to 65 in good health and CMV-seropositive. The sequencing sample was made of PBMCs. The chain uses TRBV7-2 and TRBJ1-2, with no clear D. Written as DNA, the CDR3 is TGTGCCAGCAGCTTAGGCGCTTGTGGCTACACCTTC. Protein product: CASSLGACGYTF.